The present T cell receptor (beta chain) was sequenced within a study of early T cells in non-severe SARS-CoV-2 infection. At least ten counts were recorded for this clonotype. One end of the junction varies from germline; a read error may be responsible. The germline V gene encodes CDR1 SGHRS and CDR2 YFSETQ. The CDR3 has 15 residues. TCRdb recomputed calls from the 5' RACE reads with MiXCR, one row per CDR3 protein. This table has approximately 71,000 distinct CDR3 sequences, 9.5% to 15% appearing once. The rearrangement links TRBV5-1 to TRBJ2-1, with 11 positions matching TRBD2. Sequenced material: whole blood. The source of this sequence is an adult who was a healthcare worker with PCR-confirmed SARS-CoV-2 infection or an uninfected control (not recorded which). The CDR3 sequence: CVSSMTSGVYNEQFF. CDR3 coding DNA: TGCGTCAGCAGCATGACTAGCGGGGTTTACAATGAGCAGTTCTTC.